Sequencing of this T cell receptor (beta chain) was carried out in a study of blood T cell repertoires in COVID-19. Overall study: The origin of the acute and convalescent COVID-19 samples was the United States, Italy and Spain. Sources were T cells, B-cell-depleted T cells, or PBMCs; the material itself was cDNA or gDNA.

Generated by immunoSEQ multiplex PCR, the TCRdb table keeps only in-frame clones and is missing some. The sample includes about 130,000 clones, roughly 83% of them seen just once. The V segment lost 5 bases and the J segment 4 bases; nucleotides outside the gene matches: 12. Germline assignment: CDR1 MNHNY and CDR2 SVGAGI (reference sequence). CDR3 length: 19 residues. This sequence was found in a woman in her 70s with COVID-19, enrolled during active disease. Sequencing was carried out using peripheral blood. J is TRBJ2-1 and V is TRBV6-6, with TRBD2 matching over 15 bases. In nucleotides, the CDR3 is TGTGCCAGCAGTCTTGCCCGGACTAGCGGGGGGGCCAGTTACAATGAGCAGTTCTTC. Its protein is CASSLARTSGGASYNEQFF.